This is a list of T cell receptor beta chains from one sample in a study of blood T cell repertoires in COVID-19. Libraries were prepared by immunoSEQ multiplex PCR; TCRdb keeps only in-frame clonotypes and omits some of them. The sample shows over 50,000 clones, approximately 78% of them seen only once. The sample was peripheral blood. The receptors shown here come from an elderly man with acute or convalescent COVID-19. Both conserved end residues are part of each CDR3. Fields, in order: V gene, clone size, D gene, J gene, CDR3 DNA, CDR3 protein. A D gene is named only where the DNA matches it firmly. Only part of the rows carry a size: once, few, many, or a class if the clone is expanded.

TRBV4-3	few	NA	TRBJ1-6	TGCGCCAGCAGCCAAGATGGTGTCGGGGGGCGATCACCCCTCCACTTT	CASSQDGVGGRSPLHF
TRBV6-2/TRBV6-3	NA	TRBD2	TRBJ2-1	TGTGCCAGCAGTCTAGCGGGCAGCTCCTACAATGAGCAGTTCTTC	CASSLAGSSYNEQFF
TRBV18	NA	NA	TRBJ2-7	TGTGCCAGCTCACCGGGACAAACTTACGAGCAGTACTTC	CASSPGQTYEQYF
TRBV24-1	once	NA	TRBJ1-1	TGTGCCACCAGTGACGGACGGGGTGACACTGAAGCTTTCTTT	CATSDGRGDTEAFF
TRBV12-3/TRBV12-4	NA	TRBD1	TRBJ2-5	TGTGCCAGCACTTCGGGACAGAAAGAGACCCAGTACTTC	CASTSGQKETQYF
TRBV10-3	NA	TRBD2	TRBJ2-2	TGTGCCCTCCGACTGGACGGGAGGGCCGCGGACACCGGGGAGCTGTTTTTT	CALRLDGRAADTGELFF
TRBV6-5	once	NA	TRBJ2-1	TGTGCCAGCAGGACTGGGACTGGGGGAGGCGAGCAGTTCTTC	CASRTGTGGGEQFF
TRBV2	few	TRBD2	TRBJ2-7	TGTGCCAGCAGTCCCCAGGGACTAGACTACGAGCAGTACTTC	CASSPQGLDYEQYF
TRBV11-2	NA	NA	TRBJ1-6	TGTGCCAGCAGCTTTGAGGATGGATATAATTCACCCCTCCACTTT	CASSFEDGYNSPLHF
TRBV18	NA	NA	TRBJ2-2	TGTGCCAGCTCACCTGGGACTTATGGGAACGGGGAGCTGTTTTTT	CASSPGTYGNGELFF
TRBV5-6	NA	TRBD1	TRBJ2-2	TGTGCCAGCAGCCCCGACAGGGGGGCCGGGGAGCTGTTTTTT	CASSPDRGAGELFF
TRBV5-5	NA	NA	TRBJ1-1	TGTGCCAGCAGCTTGTTTCTGGGAGTTGAAGCTTTCTTT	CASSLFLGVEAFF
TRBV7-2	NA	TRBD2	TRBJ2-3	TGTGCCAGCAGCTTAGGATCCGCGGGGGACCCCACAGATACGCAGTATTTT	CASSLGSAGDPTDTQYF
TRBV27	NA	TRBD1	TRBJ1-5	TGTGCCAGCAGTTACCGTCCCGGACAGGGCAATCAGCCCCAGCATTTT	CASSYRPGQGNQPQHF
TRBV4-2	NA	TRBD1	TRBJ1-5	TGTGCCAGCAGCCAAGGACAGGGGTTAGGCAATCAGCCCCAGCATTTT	CASSQGQGLGNQPQHF
TRBV3-1/TRBV3-2	once	NA	TRBJ2-3	TGTGCCAGCAGCGAGTCACCCGGGACAGATACGCAGTATTTT	CASSESPGTDTQYF
TRBV7-2	NA	NA	TRBJ2-3	TGTGCCAGCAGCTGGCGGGGCACAGATACGCAGTATTTT	CASSWRGTDTQYF
TRBV5-1	NA	NA	TRBJ1-3	TGCGCCAGCACCATGACAGGTCCCTGGGACACCATATATTTT	CASTMTGPWDTIYF
TRBV7-9	NA	NA	TRBJ1-2	TGTGCCAGCAGCCCCTTCTCGGGAGATGGCTACACCTTC	CASSPFSGDGYTF
TRBV7-6	once	NA	TRBJ2-1	TGTGCCAGCAGCCGTCTTCTAACGGAGTCCCACAATGAGCAGTTCTTC	CASSRLLTESHNEQFF
TRBV4-2	NA	TRBD2	TRBJ2-1	TGTGCCAGCAGCGACAAGCGGGGGGTCTACAATGAGCAGTTCTTC	CASSDKRGVYNEQFF
TRBV27	NA	NA	TRBJ1-5	TGTGCCAGCAGTTTGAGGAGGGAACAGCCCCAGCATTTT	CASSLRREQPQHF
TRBV19	NA	TRBD1	TRBJ1-5	TGTGCCAGTAGTAGACAGGGAGGTTATCAGCCCCAGCATTTT	CASSRQGGYQPQHF
TRBV6-5	NA	TRBD1	TRBJ1-1	TGTGCCAGCAGACGGACAGGGAGAGCTTTCTTT	CASRRTGRAFF
TRBV10-3	NA	NA	TRBJ2-1	TGTGCCATCAGGAACCCGGGATCCCCCGCCCATGAGCAGTTCTTC	CAIRNPGSPAHEQFF
TRBV19	NA	TRBD1	TRBJ1-2	TGTGCCAGTAGTATACTACCCGGACAGGGGGCGTCTGGCTACACCTTC	CASSILPGQGASGYTF
TRBV2	few	NA	TRBJ2-6	TGTGCCAGCACCTTGACTAGCTCTGGGGCCAACGTCCTGACTTTC	CASTLTSSGANVLTF
TRBV25-1	NA	TRBD2	TRBJ2-3	TGTGCCAGTCAGCGGGGTTACGGCACAGATACGCAGTATTTT	CASQRGYGTDTQYF
TRBV6-2/TRBV6-3	few	NA	TRBJ1-2	TGTGCCAGCAGTTACTCCTTCCCTATTGGCTACACCTTC	CASSYSFPIGYTF
TRBV29-1	NA	NA	TRBJ1-2	TGCAGTATAGGGGTTAGCGGGGGCTACACCTTC	CSIGVSGGYTF
TRBV11-2	NA	NA	TRBJ2-6	TGTGCCAGCAGCTTATCCCACTCTGGGGCCAACGTCCTGACTTTC	CASSLSHSGANVLTF
TRBV13	NA	NA	TRBJ2-3	TGTGCCAGCAGCATTGGTCTTAGCGGCACAGATACGCAGTATTTT	CASSIGLSGTDTQYF
TRBV2	few	TRBD1	TRBJ1-5	TGTGCCAGCAGTGGGACAGGAAGCCAGCCCCAGCATTTT	CASSGTGSQPQHF
TRBV4-2	NA	NA	TRBJ1-4	TGTGCCAGCAGCCAAGGAGTAGATTCTAGCGAAAAACTGTTTTTT	CASSQGVDSSEKLFF
TRBV15	few	TRBD1	TRBJ1-3	TGTGCCACCAGCAGCCTTTCCGGGACAGTTGGAAACACCATATATTTT	CATSSLSGTVGNTIYF
TRBV7-6	NA	NA	TRBJ2-2	TGTGCCAGCAGCGACCGGGGTCCCACCGGGGAGCTGTTTTTT	CASSDRGPTGELFF
TRBV2	NA	NA	TRBJ1-5	TGTGCCAGCAGGAGGGCCTGGACTCGAAATCAGCCCCAGCATTTT	CASRRAWTRNQPQHF
TRBV3-1/TRBV3-2	once	TRBD1	TRBJ1-2	TGTGCCAGCAGTCAAGATGGGCAGGGGGTATGCACCTTC	CASSQDGQGVCTF
TRBV28	once	NA	TRBJ1-1	TGTGCCAGCAGCCCCCCGGCGAGGGCTGAAGCTTTCTTT	CASSPPARAEAFF
TRBV9	NA	TRBD2	TRBJ2-2	TGTGCCAGCAGCGTAGGGACTAGCGGGGTTAACACCGGGGAGCTGTTTTTT	CASSVGTSGVNTGELFF
TRBV6-5	NA	TRBD1	TRBJ2-7	TGTGCCAGCAGTTACCAGCAGGGGGTGTACGAGCAGTACTTC	CASSYQQGVYEQYF